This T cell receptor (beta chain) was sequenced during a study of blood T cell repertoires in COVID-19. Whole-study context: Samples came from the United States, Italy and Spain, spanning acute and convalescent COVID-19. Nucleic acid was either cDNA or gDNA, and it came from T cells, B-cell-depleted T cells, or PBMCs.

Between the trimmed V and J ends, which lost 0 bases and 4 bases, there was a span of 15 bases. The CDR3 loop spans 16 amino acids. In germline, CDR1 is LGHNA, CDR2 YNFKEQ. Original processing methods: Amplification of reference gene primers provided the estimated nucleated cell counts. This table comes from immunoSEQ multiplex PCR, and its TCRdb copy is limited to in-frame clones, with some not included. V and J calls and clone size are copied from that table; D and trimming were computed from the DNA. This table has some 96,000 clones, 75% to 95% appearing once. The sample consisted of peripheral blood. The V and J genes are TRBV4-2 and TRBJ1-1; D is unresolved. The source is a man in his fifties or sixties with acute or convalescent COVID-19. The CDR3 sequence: CASSQEDWPPGTEAFF. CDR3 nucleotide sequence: TGTGCCAGCAGCCAAGAGGACTGGCCACCCGGCACTGAAGCTTTCTTT.